The source of this T cell receptor (beta chain) is a study of tumor-infiltrating lymphocytes in primary liver carcinoma (dated by TCRdb to about 2017). In the study overall: Hepatocellular carcinoma (four) or combined HCC and intrahepatic cholangiocarcinoma (one) was present in the five patients, who were three men and two women aged 30 to 69 years. A total of some 35 specimens from 5 patients went through TCRbeta repertoire sequencing, namely 25 tumor regions, 5 adjacent noncancerous liver tissues and 5 peripheral blood samples. TCRbeta repertoire sequencing, expression microarrays and whole-exome sequencing were combined in the study across five regions of each liver tumor, with adjacent normal tissue and blood also included. High reproducibility was observed for the technical replicate repertoires, with mean shared-clone rates around 0.9 and correlation coefficients above 0.95. The roughly 24 tumor region samples were profiled with Agilent mRNA microarrays so that TCRbeta repertoire diversity could be related to the local molecular phenotype. Each sample produced about 3.5 to 7.5 million productive TCRbeta reads, and read depth showed no significant difference between tissue types. The tumors of the five patients were staged as T1-T3 N0M0, with maximum diameters ranging from roughly 4.2 to 10 cm. The study at large found these results: The top 250 clones accounted for a significantly greater share of the repertoire in tumors than in blood (p = 0.039). Because the samples were bulk and unsorted, CD4+ and CD8+ T cell repertoires could not be compared. Just about 8-24% of top clones turned up in all five regions of a tumor, which suggests spatial heterogeneity among tumor-infiltrating T cells. Because only the TCR beta chain was sequenced and unpaired alpha chains were not captured, true repertoire diversity is likely underestimated. Pairs of tumor regions showed greater repertoire overlap (mean about 36%) than tumor-adjacent pairs (about 17%) or tumor-blood pairs (roughly 15%), which is consistent with antigen-driven expansion. With just a few patients in the study, the authors point out that the findings should be validated in a larger study.

The CDR3 sequence holds 15 residues, the cysteine and phenylalanine included. The kept DNA is CDR3 alone, 45 bases in frame from the first base. Concerning this clonotype itself: Its antigen remains unidentified. Germline is not matched at one junction end, which may reflect a read error.

Without any cell sorting, total RNA and DNA were extracted together from around 18-30 mg of bulk tissue using the AllPrep DNA/RNA mini kit. Between November 2015 and early 2016, roughly 5 patients in China with histopathologically diagnosed primary liver carcinoma had their tumors surgically resected. Patients had chronic HBV infection and were treatment-naive at sampling. Each tumor was sampled at five spatially separated regions: the superior, inferior, left-lateral and right-lateral poles and the tumor centre. More than 85% viable tumor cells were found by histology in every tumor sample. Pieces of fresh tumor and adjacent tissue were cut in half, with one half kept in RNAlater at -80 degrees C and the other half sent for histology. A constant-region primer and ProtoScript II reverse transcriptase were used to reverse-transcribe TCRbeta-specific cDNA from around 530 ng total RNA. TCRbeta libraries were built with three nested multiplex PCR rounds, a slightly modified ARM-PCR procedure. Each of the first two PCR rounds ran for approximately 11 cycles using multiplex TRBV1-TRBV30 forward primers together with a Cbeta reverse primer. Sample barcodes and Illumina adapters were added in a final 25-cycle PCR with Deep VentR polymerase. Before sequencing, amplicons between 200 and 500 bp were purified from gel using a QIAquick gel extraction kit. An Illumina HiSeq 2500 was used to sequence the TCRbeta amplicons with 250-bp paired-end reads. The authors' analysis ran thus. Reads were quality-trimmed with Trimmomatic v0.33, and paired reads were merged with FLASH v1.2.11 to recover full CDR3 sequences. V, D and J germline segments were assigned to the rearranged TCRbeta sequences using MiGEC v1.2.1b. VDJtools v1.0.0 computed clonotype statistics and Shannon-Wiener diversity indices. Except for diversity analysis, only each sample's 250 most abundant clonotypes were used in subsequent analyses to reduce sampling bias. TCRdb reprocessing: public reads trimmed at Q25 with fastp, clones called with MiXCR, in-frame beta chains kept. A single entry per CDR3 protein holds the most common genes and DNA from its merged rows. None of the V and J calls come from the authors' own analysis; TCRdb made them. Within this sample are roughly 190,000 distinct CDR3 sequences, with about 85% of them counted one time only. The ten largest clones add up to 15% to 20% of the sample.

This sequence was found in a man aged 40-49 years with primary liver carcinoma and hepatitis B virus infection. Input material: tumor tissue from primary liver carcinoma. The chain uses TRBV12-3 or TRBV12-4 and TRBJ2-1; TRBD2 is perhaps the D gene, given 6 matching bases. The CDR3 reads as follows: CASSHNGRYYNEQFF. The nucleotides read TGTGCTAGCAGTCATAACGGGAGATACTACAATGAGCAGTTCTTC.